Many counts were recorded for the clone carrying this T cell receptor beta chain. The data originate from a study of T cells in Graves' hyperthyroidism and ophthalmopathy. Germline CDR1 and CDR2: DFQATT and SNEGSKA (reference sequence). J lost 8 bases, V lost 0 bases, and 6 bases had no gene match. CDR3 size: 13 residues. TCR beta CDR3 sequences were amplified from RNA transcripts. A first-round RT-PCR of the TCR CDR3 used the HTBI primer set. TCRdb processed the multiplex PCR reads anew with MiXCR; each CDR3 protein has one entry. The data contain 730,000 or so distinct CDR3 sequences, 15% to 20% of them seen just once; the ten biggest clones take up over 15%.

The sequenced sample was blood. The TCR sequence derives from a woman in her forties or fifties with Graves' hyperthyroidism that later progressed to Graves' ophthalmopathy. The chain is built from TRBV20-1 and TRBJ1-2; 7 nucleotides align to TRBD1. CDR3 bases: TGCAGTGCTAGAGATGGGACAGCTCGAGGCTACACCTTC. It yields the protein CSARDGTARGYTF.